The rows below give T cell receptor beta chains drawn from one sample of a study of early T cells in non-severe SARS-CoV-2 infection. TCRdb re-derived calls from the 5' RACE reads in MiXCR, one entry per CDR3 protein. Of roughly 75,000 distinct CDR3 sequences in the sample, around 11% were seen once. The specimen was whole blood. These receptors all come from an adult who was a healthcare worker with PCR-confirmed SARS-CoV-2 infection or an uninfected control (not recorded which). Both conserved end residues are part of each CDR3. The D gene is left open where the match is weak. The size of a clone is reported for some rows only, either as once, few or many, or as a class for expanded clones.

j_call: TRBJ2-3; clone_size: NA; v_call: TRBV4-2; d_call: NA; cdr3_aa: CASSQPGRDTQYF; cdr3_nt: TGTGCCAGCAGCCAACCAGGGAGAGATACGCAGTATTTT
j_call: TRBJ1-4; clone_size: many; v_call: TRBV29-1; d_call: TRBD1; cdr3_aa: CSGTPGGTEKLFF; cdr3_nt: TGCAGCGGGACCCCAGGGGGAACCGAAAAACTGTTTTTT
j_call: TRBJ1-5; clone_size: many; v_call: TRBV11-2; d_call: NA; cdr3_aa: CASSPYMGQPQHF; cdr3_nt: TGTGCCAGCAGCCCGTACATGGGGCAGCCCCAGCATTTT
j_call: TRBJ2-1; clone_size: many; v_call: TRBV7-9; d_call: TRBD1; cdr3_aa: CASSSGTGAYNEQFF; cdr3_nt: TGTGCCAGCAGCTCCGGGACAGGGGCCTACAATGAGCAGTTCTTC
j_call: TRBJ1-1; clone_size: many; v_call: TRBV30; d_call: NA; cdr3_aa: CAWGRSNTEAFF; cdr3_nt: TGTGCCTGGGGCAGATCGAACACTGAAGCTTTCTTT
j_call: TRBJ2-7; clone_size: many; v_call: TRBV27; d_call: NA; cdr3_aa: CASSLSANYEQYF; cdr3_nt: TGTGCCAGCAGTTTATCGGCCAACTACGAGCAGTACTTC
j_call: TRBJ2-3; clone_size: NA; v_call: TRBV3-1; d_call: NA; cdr3_aa: CASSQWGLGDTQYF; cdr3_nt: TGTGCCAGCAGCCAGTGGGGGCTCGGAGATACGCAGTATTTT
j_call: TRBJ2-2; clone_size: many; v_call: TRBV7-2; d_call: NA; cdr3_aa: CASSLLLGTGELFF; cdr3_nt: TGTGCCAGCAGCTTACTCCTTGGCACCGGGGAGCTGTTTTTT
j_call: TRBJ1-4; clone_size: NA; v_call: TRBV7-9; d_call: TRBD1; cdr3_aa: CASSPKSGTGNEKLFF; cdr3_nt: TGTGCCAGCAGCCCGAAATCCGGGACAGGGAATGAAAAACTGTTTTTT
j_call: TRBJ2-3; clone_size: NA; v_call: TRBV4-1; d_call: NA; cdr3_aa: CASSADSSTDTQYF; cdr3_nt: TGCGCCAGCAGCGCAGACTCTAGCACAGATACGCAGTATTTT
j_call: TRBJ2-2; clone_size: many; v_call: TRBV11-2; d_call: NA; cdr3_aa: CASSLVWGSGELFF; cdr3_nt: TGTGCCAGCAGCTTAGTCTGGGGGAGCGGGGAGCTGTTTTTT
j_call: TRBJ1-6; clone_size: few; v_call: TRBV9; d_call: NA; cdr3_aa: CASSRGTTDSPLHF; cdr3_nt: TGTGCCAGCAGCCGCGGGACAACCGATTCACCCCTCCACTTT
j_call: TRBJ2-7; clone_size: few; v_call: TRBV19; d_call: NA; cdr3_aa: CASSHSLSGGYEQYF; cdr3_nt: TGTGCCAGTAGTCATTCCCTCTCCGGGGGCTACGAGCAGTACTTC
j_call: TRBJ1-2; clone_size: many; v_call: TRBV7-2; d_call: NA; cdr3_aa: CASSLAFGVSGYGYTF; cdr3_nt: TGTGCCAGCAGCTTAGCGTTCGGAGTCAGTGGATATGGCTACACCTTC
j_call: TRBJ1-5; clone_size: many; v_call: TRBV20-1; d_call: NA; cdr3_aa: CSGTTGASNQPQHF; cdr3_nt: TGCAGTGGTACGACAGGAGCAAGCAATCAGCCCCAGCATTTT
j_call: TRBJ2-7; clone_size: few; v_call: TRBV3-1; d_call: NA; cdr3_aa: CASSQDLVGSYEQYF; cdr3_nt: TGTGCCAGCAGCCAAGATTTGGTAGGAAGCTACGAGCAGTACTTC
j_call: TRBJ1-1; clone_size: many; v_call: TRBV29-1; d_call: NA; cdr3_aa: CSVQPNTEAFF; cdr3_nt: TGCAGCGTACAACCAAACACTGAAGCTTTCTTT
j_call: TRBJ1-2; clone_size: NA; v_call: TRBV29-1; d_call: NA; cdr3_aa: CSVEDSPGPTSGYTF; cdr3_nt: TGCAGCGTTGAAGATTCCCCTGGCCCGACCAGCGGCTACACCTTC
j_call: TRBJ2-3; clone_size: NA; v_call: TRBV18; d_call: NA; cdr3_aa: CASSPPAGHTDTQYF; cdr3_nt: TGTGCCAGCTCACCACCGGCAGGGCACACAGATACGCAGTATTTT
j_call: TRBJ1-4; clone_size: few; v_call: TRBV6-5; d_call: NA; cdr3_aa: CASFDRFNEKLFF; cdr3_nt: TGTGCCAGCTTCGACAGGTTTAATGAAAAACTGTTTTTT
j_call: TRBJ2-2; clone_size: few; v_call: TRBV30; d_call: NA; cdr3_aa: CAWSVLVSGAGELFF; cdr3_nt: TGTGCCTGGAGTGTACTTGTTAGTGGAGCCGGGGAGCTGTTTTTT
j_call: TRBJ2-3; clone_size: NA; v_call: TRBV5-1; d_call: NA; cdr3_aa: CASSLGPSDTQYF; cdr3_nt: TGCGCCAGCAGCTTGGGCCCCAGCGATACGCAGTATTTT
j_call: TRBJ2-7; clone_size: few; v_call: TRBV5-6; d_call: TRBD2; cdr3_aa: CASSLVTSGTYEQYF; cdr3_nt: TGTGCCAGCAGCTTGGTAACTAGCGGAACCTACGAGCAGTACTTC
j_call: TRBJ2-7; clone_size: NA; v_call: TRBV6-6; d_call: NA; cdr3_aa: CASRPTTGSDEQYF; cdr3_nt: TGTGCCAGCAGACCTACTACAGGGTCCGACGAGCAGTACTTC